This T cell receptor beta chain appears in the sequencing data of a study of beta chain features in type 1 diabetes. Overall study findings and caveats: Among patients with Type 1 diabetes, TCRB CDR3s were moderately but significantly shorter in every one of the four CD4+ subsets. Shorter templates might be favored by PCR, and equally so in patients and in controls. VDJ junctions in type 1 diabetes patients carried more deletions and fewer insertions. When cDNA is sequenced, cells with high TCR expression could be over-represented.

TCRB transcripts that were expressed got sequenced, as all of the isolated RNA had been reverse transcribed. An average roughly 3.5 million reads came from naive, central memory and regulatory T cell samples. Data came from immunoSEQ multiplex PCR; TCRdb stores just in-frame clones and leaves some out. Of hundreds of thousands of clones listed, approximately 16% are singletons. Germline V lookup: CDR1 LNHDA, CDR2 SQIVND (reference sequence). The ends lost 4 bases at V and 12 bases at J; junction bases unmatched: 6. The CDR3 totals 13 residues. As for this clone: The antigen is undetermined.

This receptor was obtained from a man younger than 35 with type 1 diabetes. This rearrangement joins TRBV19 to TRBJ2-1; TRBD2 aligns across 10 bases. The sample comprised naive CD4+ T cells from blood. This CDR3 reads CASSNLAGERQFF. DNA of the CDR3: TGTGCCAGTAGTAACCTAGCGGGGGAACGGCAGTTCTTC.